One and the same sample provided the 29 T cell receptor beta chains below, sequenced in a study of beta chain features in type 1 diabetes. Isolated RNA was reverse transcribed in full, so expressed TCRB transcripts were sequenced. Sequenced by immunoSEQ multiplex PCR; TCRdb stores in-frame clones only, minus some. Of about 620,000 clones in the sample, 15% are singletons; the top ten hold about 0.097%. Sequenced input: naive CD4+ T cells from blood. These receptors came from a man between 18 and 35 years old in good health.

This clone has a handful of counts. V gene TRBV28 combines with J gene TRBJ2-7; the D gene is possibly TRBD1 (5 bases). V lost 3 bases, J lost 4 bases, and 22 bases lay in between. Germline V gene lookup returns CDR1 MDHEN and CDR2 SYDVKM. There are 17 residues in the CDR3. The CDR3 sequence is CASSFQFGAVGVYEQYF. CDR3 coding DNA: TGTGCCAGCAGTTTTCAGTTTGGGGCTGTTGGGGTTTACGAGCAGTACTTC. The variable domain in full, completed from reference TRBV28 and TRBJ2-7, reads DVKVTQSSRYLVKRTGEKVFLECVQDMDHENMFWYRQDPGLGLRLIYFSYDVKMKEKGDIPEGYSVSREKKERFSLILESASTNQTSMYLCASSFQFGAVGVYEQYFGPGTRLTVT.

V usage is TRBV5-4 and J usage is TRBJ1-4; TRBD1 might be the D (5 bases). This CDR3 has 14 amino acids. The germline gives CDR1 SGHNT, CDR2 YYREEE (reference sequence). V lost 2 bases and J 8 bases, leaving 13 bases between the germline ends. CDR3 in amino acids: CASSFDLGDEKLFF. CDR3 sequence (DNA): TGTGCCAGCAGCTTCGACCTAGGGGACGAAAAACTGTTTTTT.

This sequence joins TRBV9 and TRBJ2-5, with 8 bases fitting TRBD1. The CDR3 length is 18 residues. The trim removed 4 bases at V and 5 bases at J, leaving 19 bases unmatched. Germline V gene sequence: CDR1 SGDLS, CDR2 YYNGEE. CDR3 nucleotide sequence: TGTGCCAGCAGCCCGACATATGGGGACAGGTGGGAAGCGGAGACCCAGTACTTC. Its protein is CASSPTYGDRWEAETQYF.

The V gene is TRBV9, the J gene TRBJ2-1, with 7 bases matching TRBD2. CDR1 is SGDLS and CDR2 is YYNGEE in the germline V gene. This CDR3 spans 16 amino acids. J lost 5 bases, V lost 1 base, and 9 bases had no gene match. The CDR3 reads CASSVRRERGDNEQFF. Here the CDR3 DNA reads TGTGCCAGCAGCGTAAGGCGGGAGAGAGGGGACAATGAGCAGTTCTTC.

This clone was observed a single time. The CDR3 DNA reads TGTGCCAGCAGCGTCTCCGTGAGGGGACGACACGAGACCCAGTACTTC. This sequence encodes CASSVSVRGRHETQYF. The J gene is TRBJ2-5, the V gene TRBV9; the D call may be TRBD1 or TRBD2 (5 bases each). Germline CDR1 and CDR2: SGDLS and YYNGEE. The length of the CDR3 is 16 residues. Trimming removed 2 bases from V and 5 bases from J, with 19 bases in between. Drawing the rest from reference TRBV9 and TRBJ2-5, the complete variable domain is DSGVTQTPKHLITATGQRVTLRCSPRSGDLSVYWYQQSLDQGLQFLIQYYNGEERAKGNILERFSAQQFPDLHSELNLSSLELGDSALYFCASSVSVRGRHETQYFGPGTRLLVL.

The chain is built from TRBV4-2 and TRBJ2-1; D may be TRBD2 (5 bases). In germline, CDR1 is LGHNA, CDR2 YNFKEQ. The CDR3 spans 17 residues. The ends were cut back, 3 bases at V and 0 bases at J, with 15 bases in the middle. The CDR3 is CASSQMDFTSSYNEQFF. CDR3 bases: TGTGCCAGCAGCCAGATGGACTTCACGAGCTCCTACAATGAGCAGTTCTTC.

The rearrangement links TRBV5-6 to TRBJ2-4; D remains ambiguous. The CDR3 loop spans 14 amino acids. Trimming removed 3 bases from V and 7 bases from J, with 14 bases in between. Germline V gene sequence: CDR1 SGHDT, CDR2 YYEEEE. The CDR3 sequence is CASSSRTVGNIQYF. DNA of the CDR3: TGTGCCAGCAGCTCGAGGACCGTGGGTAACATTCAGTACTTC.

This clone was counted between two and nine times. V and J are TRBV11-1 and TRBJ2-7; 8 bases fit TRBD1. The trim removed 5 bases at V and 1 base at J, leaving 10 bases unmatched. The CDR3 runs 16 residues. Germline lookup yields CDR1 SGHAT and CDR2 FQDESV (reference sequence). CDR3 nucleotides: TGTGCCAGCAGCCGCACCGGGACAGGCCTGTCCTACGAGCAGTACTTC. Amino acid sequence: CASSRTGTGLSYEQYF.

This clone has just a few counts. The V and J genes are TRBV7-6 and TRBJ2-3, with D possibly matching TRBD2 (5 bases). There are 11 residues in the CDR3. From germline, CDR1 is SGHVS and CDR2 FNYEAQ. Between the trimmed V and J ends, which lost 8 bases and 6 bases, there was a span of 9 bases. The CDR3 protein is CASLRGDTQYF. CDR3 in DNA: TGTGCCAGCCTACGAGGGGATACGCAGTATTTT. The full variable domain, completed using reference TRBV7-6 and TRBJ2-3, is GAGVSQSPRYKVTKRGQDVALRCDPISGHVSLYWYRQALGQGPEFLTYFNYEAQQDKSGLPNDRFSAERPEGSISTLTIQRTEQRDSAMYRCASLRGDTQYFGPGTRLTVL.

The chain carries TRBV6-1 and TRBJ2-1, with 7 bases that match TRBD1. Germline trimming cut 5 bases from V and 3 bases from J; bases unmatched to any gene: 7. Per germline, CDR1 MNHNS and CDR2 SASEGT. CDR3 size: 15 residues. The CDR3 DNA reads TGTGCCAGCAGTACGAGGACAGGTCTCTACAATGAGCAGTTCTTC. This translates into CASSTRTGLYNEQFF.

This clone came up a few times. This chain uses TRBV9 with TRBJ1-6, with D uncertain. Deletions cut 2 bases from V and 6 bases from J, with 18 bases between. Looked up from germline, CDR1 is SGDLS and CDR2 is YYNGEE. This CDR3 spans 17 amino acids. CDR3 nucleotides: TGTGCCAGCAGCGTCGGTCGGTCCACAGCACTTAATTCACCCCTCCACTTT. This codes for CASSVGRSTALNSPLHF.

The V gene is TRBV4-3, the J gene TRBJ2-6, with a possible D match to TRBD2 (6 bases). Germline CDR1 LGHNA, CDR2 YSLEER. Trimming pared 3 bases from V and 2 bases from J, leaving 29 bases between. The CDR3 totals 22 residues. The chain's CDR3 is CASSHHPLGPLAAIAGANVLTF. The CDR3 DNA is TGCGCCAGCAGCCACCATCCCCTGGGCCCATTAGCGGCTATTGCTGGGGCCAACGTCCTGACTTTC.

In this sample, this clone turned up a few times. The V call is TRBV29-1, the J call TRBJ2-2; the D is unclear. Germline CDR1 is SQVTM and CDR2 is ANQGSEA. The length of the CDR3 is 13 residues. The V and J ends lost 0 bases and 5 bases respectively, with 7 bases between them. CDR3 in amino acids: CSVEDPWTGELFF. The CDR3 DNA reads as TGCAGCGTTGAAGATCCGTGGACCGGGGAGCTGTTTTTT.

The chain links TRBV18 to TRBJ1-1; D call uncertain. The CDR3 contains 16 residues. Germline V gene data show CDR1 as KGHSH and CDR2 as LQKENI. V was pared by 3 bases and J by 5 bases, with 19 bases between. CDR3 bases: TGTGCCAGCTCACCCAGATTGGAAGGCCTCCAAACTGAAGCTTTCTTT. Its protein is CASSPRLEGLQTEAFF.

There are a few counts of this clone. The chain combines TRBV5-6 with TRBJ2-7; possible D gene TRBD2, 6 bases. The CDR3 totals 17 residues. The germline V and J ends were trimmed by 0 bases and 9 bases, with 25 bases remaining between them. Germline CDR1 SGHDT, CDR2 YYEEEE. The DNA of the CDR3 is TGTGCCAGCAGCTTGGGCCCCCGGGGGAAGACACTAACTAGGCAGTACTTC. Encoded protein: CASSLGPRGKTLTRQYF.

This clone was detected only a few times. This rearrangement joins TRBV7-3 to TRBJ1-2; 7 nucleotides line up with TRBD1. V was pared by 5 bases and J by 4 bases, with 4 bases of the junction left unmatched. This CDR3 region has 13 residues. Germline V gene sequence: CDR1 SGHTA, CDR2 FQGTGA. In DNA form, the CDR3 reads TGTGCCAGCAGCCCAAACAGGGGCTATGGCTACACCTTC. This translates into CASSPNRGYGYTF.

This chain uses TRBV9 with TRBJ2-3, with D maybe TRBD2 (5 bases). With 6 bases removed from V and 5 bases from J, the gap between germline ends came to 13 bases. The CDR3 sequence is 13 residues long. Germline CDR1 and CDR2: SGDLS and YYNGEE. In nucleotides, the CDR3 is TGTGCCAGCAAGAGGGAACGCGGAGATACGCAGTATTTT. Translation: CASKRERGDTQYF.

There are a few counts of this clone. This specimen includes other DNA sequences encoding the same CDR3. V is TRBV7-3 and J is TRBJ1-2; 9 nucleotides agree with TRBD1. J was trimmed by 2 bases and V by 8 bases; bases with no gene match: 6. Germline CDR1 is SGHTA and CDR2 is FQGTGA. The CDR3 is made up of 14 amino acids. The CDR3 protein is CASSPGQGNYGYTF. CDR3 nucleotide sequence: TGTGCCAGCTCTCCGGGACAGGGAAACTATGGCTACACCTTC.

This clone was seen a handful of times. The J gene is TRBJ2-7, the V gene TRBV4-2; TRBD2 aligns across 10 bases. Germline lookup yields CDR1 LGHNA and CDR2 YNFKEQ. This CDR3 comprises 13 residues. Losses at the gene ends were 3 bases for V and 7 bases for J; bases not matched to a gene: 3. The CDR3 reads CASSQALAGEQYF. DNA for the CDR3: TGTGCCAGCAGCCAGGCACTAGCGGGAGAGCAGTACTTC.

This clone has more than one count but fewer than ten. The same CDR3 can be traced to other DNA sequences in this sample. The chain carries TRBV9 and TRBJ1-5, with 8 bases lining up with TRBD1. V trimming: 3 bases; J trimming: 1 base; junction bases outside the gene matches: 0. CDR1 SGDLS and CDR2 YYNGEE come from the germline V gene. CDR3 length: 14 residues. The CDR3 here is CASSGQGSNQPQHF. The CDR3, as DNA: TGTGCCAGCAGCGGACAGGGGAGCAATCAGCCCCAGCATTTT.

The chain uses TRBV27 and TRBJ2-5; D is possibly TRBD2 (6 bases). The germline V gene has CDR1 MNHEY and CDR2 SMNVEV (reference sequence). The CDR3 is 13 residues long. Trimming left V 8 bases short and J 0 bases short, with 10 bases between. CDR3: CASVGGNQETQYF. The CDR3 DNA follows: TGTGCCAGCGTTGGAGGGAACCAAGAGACCCAGTACTTC.

The chain is built from TRBV7-9 and TRBJ2-7; either TRBD1 or TRBD2 may fit D (6 bases each). Germline loops: CDR1 SEHNR, CDR2 FQNEAQ (reference sequence). Trimming removed 5 bases at V and 7 bases at J, with 12 bases between. The CDR3 extends over 12 amino acids. CDR3 residues: CASSPGAREQYF. In nucleotides, the CDR3 is TGTGCCAGCAGCCCGGGGGCTAGGGAGCAGTACTTC.

This clone was picked up a small number of times. The CDR3 carries no conserved terminal phenylalanine or tryptophan, so it likely arises from a read error. The genes are TRBV30 and TRBJ1-1; no reliable D call. The CDR3 is 13 residues long. The V gene's germline CDR1 is GTSNPN and CDR2 SVGIG (reference sequence). V gave up 2 bases and J gave up 3 bases, with 10 bases separating them. CDR3 loop: CAWSTGPYTEAFL. CDR3 coding DNA: TGTGCCTGGAGTACCGGACCGTACACTGAAGCTTTCCTT.

This clone appeared a few times. The V gene is TRBV29-1, the J gene TRBJ1-2; no clear D. Germline loops: CDR1 SQVTM, CDR2 ANQGSEA. With 4 bases removed from V and 4 bases from J, the gap between germline ends came to 10 bases. The CDR3 runs 12 residues. CDR3 sequence reads: CSVVQTSYGYTF. Written as DNA, the CDR3 is TGCAGCGTTGTCCAGACTTCCTATGGCTACACCTTC.

The chain links TRBV7-9 to TRBJ1-4, with a tentative D call TRBD1 (5 bases). The CDR3 contains 15 residues. Per germline, CDR1 SEHNR and CDR2 FQNEAQ (reference sequence). The V and J ends lost 5 bases and 3 bases respectively, with 13 bases between them. This chain's CDR3 is CASSIDRTSNEKLFF. CDR3 sequence (DNA): TGTGCCAGCAGCATCGACAGAACGTCTAATGAAAAACTGTTTTTT. The full variable domain, rest sourced from reference TRBV7-9 and TRBJ1-4, is DTGVSQNPRHKITKRGQNVTFRCDPISEHNRLYWYRQTLGQGPEFLTYFQNEAQLEKSRLLSDRFSAERPKGSFSTLEIQRTEQGDSAMYLCASSIDRTSNEKLFFGSGTQLSVL.

Only a few counts were recorded for this clone. The rearrangement joins TRBV9 to TRBJ1-5; a weak D match, TRBD1 (5 bases). There are 15 residues in the CDR3. The germline V gene encodes CDR1 SGDLS and CDR2 YYNGEE. The germline V and J ends were trimmed by 5 bases and 1 base, with 13 bases remaining between them. CDR3 sequence: CASSEGGVSNQPQHF. The CDR3 DNA reads TGTGCCAGCAGTGAGGGAGGGGTCAGCAATCAGCCCCAGCATTTT.

The gene calls are TRBV6-1 and TRBJ2-7; the D is unclear. The V gene's germline CDR1 is MNHNS and CDR2 SASEGT. The CDR3 is 11 residues long. V lost 5 bases to trimming and J lost 3 bases, with 5 bases between them. CDR3: CASSTYYEQYF. The CDR3 DNA is TGTGCCAGCAGTACATACTACGAGCAGTACTTC.

The chain recombines TRBV28 with TRBJ1-1; D gene ambiguous. V was clipped by 6 bases and J by 3 bases, with 14 bases between them. The CDR3 has 14 residues. Germline CDR1 MDHEN, CDR2 SYDVKM. This CDR3 reads CASRSTDGYTEAFF. The CDR3, as DNA: TGTGCCAGCAGGTCCACAGACGGGTACACTGAAGCTTTCTTT.

This clone was detected ten times or more. This chain links TRBV10-3 with TRBJ2-3, with TRBD1 matching over 7 bases. The CDR3 is 13 amino acids. The germline CDR1 and CDR2 sequences are ENHRY and SYGVKD. V shed 6 bases, J shed 4 bases, and the junction held 4 bases outside the gene matches. In nucleotides, the CDR3 is TGTGCCATCAGACCTCAGGGGGCAGATACGCAGTATTTT. This sequence encodes CAIRPQGADTQYF.